This is a list of T cell receptor beta chains from one sample in a study of a mutant IDH1 vaccine in newly diagnosed glioma. The table came from immunoSEQ multiplex PCR; TCRdb's copy has only in-frame clones and leaves some out. This sample carries over 45,000 clones, 80% to 95% of them seen once, and the ten largest clones take roughly 2.5%. Material: PBMCs, obtained from a glioma patient treated with radiotherapy, temozolomide or both. These receptors were collected from a man aged 50-59 years with glioma. CDR3s include the opening cysteine and the closing phenylalanine or tryptophan. The D gene is left open where the match is weak. The size of a clone is reported for some rows only, either as once, few or many, or as a class for expanded clones.

j_call d_call v_call clone_size cdr3_aa cdr3_nt
TRBJ2-7 NA TRBV7-8 NA CASSSAANEQYF TGTGCCAGCAGCTCTGCAGCTAACGAGCAGTACTTC
TRBJ2-1 NA TRBV7-9 few CASSFGGREQFF TGTGCCAGCAGCTTCGGTGGCAGAGAGCAGTTCTTC
TRBJ1-2 NA TRBV9 NA CASSETAGSLNYGYTF TGTGCCAGCAGCGAGACGGCGGGATCGTTAAACTATGGCTACACCTTC
TRBJ2-7 TRBD1 TRBV28 NA CASSRQGLLYF TGTGCCAGCAGCCGACAGGGGCTATTGTACTTC
TRBJ2-7 TRBD1 TRBV11-2 NA CASSLRRLQGAGYEQYF TGTGCCAGCAGCTTACGGCGATTACAGGGGGCGGGGTACGAGCAGTACTTC
TRBJ1-5 NA TRBV10-3 NA CAISDQGSNQPQHF TGTGCCATCAGTGATCAGGGTAGCAATCAGCCCCAGCATTTT
TRBJ2-5 NA TRBV6-6 NA CASSSTRTEGETQYF TGTGCCAGCAGTTCGACTCGGACAGAGGGAGAGACCCAGTACTTC
TRBJ2-7 TRBD2 TRBV28 NA CASSSLVTSGRGDEQYF TGTGCCAGCAGTTCGTTGGTGACTAGCGGGAGGGGGGACGAGCAGTACTTC
TRBJ1-1 NA TRBV20-1 few CSARDRGKAFF TGCAGTGCTAGAGACAGGGGTAAAGCTTTCTTT
TRBJ1-4 NA TRBV7-2 NA CASRPTGSEKLFF TGTGCCAGCAGACCTACCGGTAGTGAAAAACTGTTTTTT
TRBJ1-5 NA TRBV6-6 NA CASSPAWDYRPQHF TGTGCCAGCAGCCCCGCCTGGGACTACCGGCCCCAGCATTTT
TRBJ1-2 TRBD1 TRBV6-6 NA CASSYRTGPIRGYTF TGTGCCAGCAGTTACAGGACAGGGCCAATTCGTGGCTACACCTTC
TRBJ2-7 TRBD1 TRBV5-5 NA CASSLVQGAYEQYF TGTGCCAGCAGCTTGGTGCAGGGGGCCTACGAGCAGTACTTC
TRBJ1-2 NA TRBV19 NA CASSVAAYGYTF TGTGCCAGTAGTGTGGCAGCCTATGGCTACACCTTC
TRBJ2-2 NA TRBV9 once CASSVVGQGNTGELFF TGTGCCAGCAGCGTAGTGGGGCAGGGGAACACCGGGGAGCTGTTTTTT
TRBJ2-3 NA TRBV19 NA CASSVTGTSTDTQYF TGTGCCAGTAGTGTCACCGGGACTAGCACAGATACGCAGTATTTT
TRBJ2-7 TRBD2 TRBV5-1 NA CASSLSSGSLDEQYF TGCGCCAGCAGCTTGTCAAGCGGGAGCTTGGACGAGCAGTACTTC
TRBJ2-6 NA TRBV6-1 NA CASSGGNSGANVLTF TGTGCCAGCAGTGGGGGGAACTCTGGGGCCAACGTCCTGACTTTC
TRBJ2-5 NA TRBV12-5 NA CASGLVGQETQYF TGTGCTAGTGGTTTGGTAGGCCAAGAGACCCAGTACTTC
TRBJ1-5 NA TRBV28 NA CASLLRGTGQPQHF TGTGCCAGTCTGCTCAGGGGTACAGGTCAGCCCCAGCATTTT
TRBJ1-1 NA TRBV28 NA CASSFARDVSTEAFF TGTGCCAGCAGTTTTGCGAGGGACGTGTCGACTGAAGCTTTCTTT
TRBJ2-2 NA TRBV15 NA CATSRMDTGELFF TGTGCCACCAGCAGAATGGACACCGGGGAGCTGTTTTTT
TRBJ2-2 TRBD2 TRBV6-4 medium-sized CASSAGLAGAGELFF TGTGCCAGCAGTGCAGGACTAGCGGGAGCCGGGGAGCTGTTTTTT
TRBJ1-2 TRBD1 TRBV7-8 NA CASSQRRQGVGGYTF TGTGCCAGCAGCCAGCGACGACAGGGAGTCGGAGGCTACACCTTC
TRBJ1-2 NA TRBV28 NA CASSPQGIGYTF TGTGCCAGCAGCCCGCAGGGGATTGGCTACACCTTC
TRBJ2-7 TRBD2 TRBV5-1 NA CASSPSGASSYEQYF TGCGCCAGCAGCCCAAGCGGGGCCTCCTCCTACGAGCAGTACTTC
TRBJ2-2 TRBD2 TRBV4-3 NA CASSHLRGGTGELFF TGCGCCAGCAGCCACTTGCGGGGGGGCACCGGGGAGCTGTTTTTT
TRBJ2-5 NA TRBV13 NA CASSLEGAETQYF TGTGCCAGCAGCTTAGAGGGAGCAGAGACCCAGTACTTC
TRBJ1-1 NA TRBV2 NA CASRTGTRNTEAFF TGTGCCAGCAGAACCGGGACAAGGAACACTGAAGCTTTCTTT
TRBJ1-4 NA TRBV28 NA CASSFLGEKLFF TGTGCCAGCAGTTTTTTAGGGGAAAAACTGTTTTTT
TRBJ2-1 NA TRBV9 few CASSAGNPDGTYNEQFF TGTGCCAGCAGCGCGGGCAACCCGGACGGAACCTACAATGAGCAGTTCTTC